Sequencing of this T cell receptor beta chain was carried out in a study of long-term antiretroviral therapy in people with HIV. The sample holds one count of this clone. They ran version v3.0 of the immunoSEQ assay at survey level. Profiling relied on immunoSEQ multiplex PCR, and the TCRdb table lists in-frame clones only, not all of them. The sample holds about 25,000 clones, 93% seen once. The V and J ends lost 8 bases and 7 bases respectively, with 11 bases between them. The germline V gene has CDR1 LNHDA and CDR2 SQIVND (reference sequence). The CDR3 extends over 11 amino acids. The sequence was collected from a woman between 35 and 50 years old with HIV. This material consisted of unsorted PBMCs, taken 7.6 years after starting antiretroviral therapy. V gene TRBV19 combines with J gene TRBJ1-2, with D maybe TRBD1 (5 bases). The CDR3, as DNA: TGTGCCAGTGGTCTGGGGGGTGGCTACACCTTC. Translated, it gives CASGLGGGYTF. The full variable domain, in which reference TRBV19 and TRBJ1-2 provide the parts outside the CDR3, is DGGITQSPKYLFRKEGQNVTLSCEQNLNHDAMYWYRQDPGQGLRLIYYSQIVNDFQKGDIAEGYSVSREKKESFPLTVTSAQKNPTAFYLCASGLGGGYTFGSGTRLTVV.